Listed below are T cell receptor beta chains from one sample, sequenced in a study of technical replicates of blood from several donors. The table came from immunoSEQ multiplex PCR; TCRdb's copy has only in-frame clones and leaves some out. The sample holds tens of thousands of clones; 90% are singletons and the top ten take under 5.5%. The material sequenced was PBMCs. The receptors here all came from a human donor in good health. Some clones in this sample may be carry-over from other donors' samples. CDR3s include the opening cysteine and the closing phenylalanine or tryptophan.

v_call cdr3_aa
TRBV7-3 CASSPPGTSLSEQFF
TRBV7-2 CASSGSQGAREQFF
TRBV7-9 CASSPQGRDIQYF
TRBV6-5 CASSQDPPRETQYF
TRBV2 CASSGREFPNEQFF
TRBV30 CATPQGVGGYTF
TRBV11-3 CASSPGGLGEQYF
TRBV5-6 CASSSGGGNEQFF
TRBV2 CASSVEGFIAGNTIYF
TRBV7-6 CASSLSASQNIQYF
TRBV6-7 CASSYLGARYNEQFF
TRBV10-3 CAISRDKGEAFF
TRBV6-5 CASSPGAGIPQHF
TRBV7-9 CASSPPGGRGPSTDTQYF
TRBV10-3 CAIKSSGSNQPQHF
TRBV2 CATRDRYSYNEQFF
TRBV6-5 CASSSSGGAGETQYF
TRBV18 CASSLAEGGSSYEQYF
TRBV5-8 CASSLVGTGGTQYF
TRBV6-5 CASSQRGRITDTQYF
TRBV7-3 CASSLSTSGRTDTQYF
TRBV6-1 CANQTHGVMETQYF
TRBV4-2 CASSQDDRGNQPQHF
TRBV19 CASSIDRGEKLFF
TRBV5-1 CASSSSGDSYNEQFF
TRBV2 CASSENWGGAYF
TRBV2 CASNRVAQETQYF
TRBV27 CASSHRGGIYEQYF
TRBV27 CASSPWRENTEAFF
TRBV6-1 CASSSIEREGHEQYF
TRBV10-2 CASSESRQERYEQYF
TRBV6-6 CASVQTGFEQFF
TRBV2 CASSVGRGTDTQYF
TRBV7-9 CASRKGSYEQYF
TRBV6-5 CASSYGGSNYGYTF
TRBV10-3 CASGHAYEQYF
TRBV14 CASSQLIAASPRYF
TRBV29-1 CSAYYTGGAETQYF
TRBV12-5 CASGLGGNGEKLFF
TRBV11-2 CASSSPGQGSPLHF
TRBV5-1 CASSLSAGDKDEQFF
TRBV7-2 CASSLAPGPYGYTF
TRBV18 CASSPFQGTGTSNYGYTF
TRBV30 CAWSQGRSYNEQFF
TRBV7-9 CASSPAGAGGLETQYF
TRBV7-2 CASSLGLTPRNQPQHF
TRBV5-4 CASTTGQGTEAFF
TRBV30 CAWKGASYEQYF
TRBV2 CASSETGFNEKLFF
TRBV10-3 CAIRVGLAGGTSTDTQYF